In its sample, the clone carrying this T cell receptor beta chain was seen many times. The antigen remains undetermined. The read terminates 3 residues before the CDR3 end, so the remaining end is supplied by the germline J gene. The data stem from a study of T cell clonality in common variable immunodeficiency. Study-wide points: Reportedly, TCR beta sequences from common variable immunodeficiency showed fewer deletions and N-nucleotide insertions. Shared TCRbeta clones were fewer between CVID subjects than controls. Patient heterogeneity in the CVID cohort limited correlations between repertoire features and clinical complications.

Heparinized whole blood, about 4.5 to 9 ml, came from each donor. From germline, CDR1 is LGHDT and CDR2 YNNKEL (reference sequence). With V trimmed by 1 base and J by 3 bases, 4 bases remained unmatched. The CDR3 has 15 residues. Only in-frame clones appear in the TCRdb table, and some are missing; sequencing was by immunoSEQ multiplex PCR. This repertoire holds about 37,000 clones, and none appear only once. Sequencing input: peripheral blood mononuclear cells. V usage is TRBV3-1 (or the pseudogene TRBV3-2) and J usage is TRBJ2-3, with TRBD1 matching 7 bases. The clonotype was recovered from a person between 18 and 75 years old in good health. CDR3 DNA (partial): TGTGCCAGCAGCCAAGGGCAGGGGGAGACAGATACG. Its protein product is CASSQGQGETDT. The whole CDR3 protein is CASSQGQGETDTQYF.